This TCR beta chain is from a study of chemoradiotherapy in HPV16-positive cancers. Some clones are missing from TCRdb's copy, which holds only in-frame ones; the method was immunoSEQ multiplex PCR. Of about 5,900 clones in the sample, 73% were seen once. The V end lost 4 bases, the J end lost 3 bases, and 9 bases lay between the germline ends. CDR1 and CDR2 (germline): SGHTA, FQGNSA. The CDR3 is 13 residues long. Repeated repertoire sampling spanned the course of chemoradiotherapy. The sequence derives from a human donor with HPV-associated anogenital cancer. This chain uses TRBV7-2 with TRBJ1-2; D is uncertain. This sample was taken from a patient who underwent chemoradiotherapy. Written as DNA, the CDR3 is TGTGCCAGCAGCTACTCGGAGGACTATGGCTACACCTTC. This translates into CASSYSEDYGYTF.